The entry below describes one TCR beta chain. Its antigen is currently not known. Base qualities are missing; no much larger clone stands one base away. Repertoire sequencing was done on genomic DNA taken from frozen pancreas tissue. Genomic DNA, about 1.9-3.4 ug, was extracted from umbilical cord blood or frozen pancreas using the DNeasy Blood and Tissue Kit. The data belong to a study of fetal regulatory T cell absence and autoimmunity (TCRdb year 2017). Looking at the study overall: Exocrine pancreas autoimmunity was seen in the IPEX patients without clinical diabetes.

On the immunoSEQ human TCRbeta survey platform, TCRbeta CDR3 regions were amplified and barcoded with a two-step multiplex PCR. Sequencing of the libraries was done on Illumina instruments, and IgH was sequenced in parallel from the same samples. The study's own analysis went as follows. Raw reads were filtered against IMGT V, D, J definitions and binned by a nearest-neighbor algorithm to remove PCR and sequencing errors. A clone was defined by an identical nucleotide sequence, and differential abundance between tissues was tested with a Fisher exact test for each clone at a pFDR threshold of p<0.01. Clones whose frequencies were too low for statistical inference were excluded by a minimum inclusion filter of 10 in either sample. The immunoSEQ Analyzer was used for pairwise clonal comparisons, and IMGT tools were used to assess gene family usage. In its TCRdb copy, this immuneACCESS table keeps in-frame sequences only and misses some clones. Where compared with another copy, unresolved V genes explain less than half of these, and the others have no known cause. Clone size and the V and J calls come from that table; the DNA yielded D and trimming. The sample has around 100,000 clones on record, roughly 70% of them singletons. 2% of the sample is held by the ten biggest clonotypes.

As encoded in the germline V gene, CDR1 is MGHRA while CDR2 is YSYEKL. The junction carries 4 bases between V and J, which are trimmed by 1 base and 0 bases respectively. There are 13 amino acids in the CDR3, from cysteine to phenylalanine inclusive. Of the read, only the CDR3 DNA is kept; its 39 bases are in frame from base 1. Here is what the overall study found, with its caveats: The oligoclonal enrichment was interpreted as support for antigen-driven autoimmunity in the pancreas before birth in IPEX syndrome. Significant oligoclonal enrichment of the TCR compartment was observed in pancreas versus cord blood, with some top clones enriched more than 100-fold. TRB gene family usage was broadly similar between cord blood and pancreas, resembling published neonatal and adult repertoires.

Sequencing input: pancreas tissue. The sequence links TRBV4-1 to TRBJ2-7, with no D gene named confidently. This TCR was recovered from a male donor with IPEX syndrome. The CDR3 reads CASSQGSSYEQYF. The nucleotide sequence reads TGCGCCAGCAGCCAAGGCTCCTCCTACGAGCAGTACTTC.